Following are 30 T cell receptor beta chains from one sample sequenced in a study of shared clonotypes between healthy human individuals (dated by TCRdb to the early 2020s). Preparation of the library involved the immunoSEQ multiplex PCR assay. Sourced from immuneACCESS, this table was stored by TCRdb with only in-frame sequences that have V and J called. A share of the clones is absent; for the studies checked, an unresolved V gene accounts for under half, and the remainder has no known explanation. This sample holds 730,000 or so clones; 55% to 75% were observed only once. Approximately 2% of the sample comes from the top ten. The sample consisted of memory CD4+ T cells sorted from blood. Read against the paper, the sample's cell subset or site label means: CD45RA-negative fraction. The receptors come from a woman aged 25 to 45 in good health.

This rearrangement joins TRBV7-2 to TRBJ2-2; weak D call: TRBD1 (6 bases). Trimming stripped 5 bases from V and 7 bases from J, with 17 bases between. Per germline, CDR1 SGHTA and CDR2 FQGNSA. There are 15 residues in the CDR3. For the CDR3, the DNA is TGTGCCAGCAGCGCGTGGGGTCCCAGGGGCGGGGAGCTGTTTTTT. Protein: CASSAWGPRGGELFF.

The chain employs TRBV5-6 and TRBJ1-2; tentative D call: TRBD1 (5 bases). Germline values: CDR1 SGHDT, CDR2 YYEEEE. V lost 2 bases and J lost 8, with 16 bases in between. CDR3 size: 14 residues. The CDR3 spells CASSFGTEIGGYTF. The CDR3 DNA reads as TGTGCCAGCAGCTTTGGGACCGAAATAGGGGGCTACACCTTC.

V usage is TRBV2 and J usage is TRBJ1-4; D not resolved. The V gene lost 7 bases and the J gene lost 10 bases, with 13 bases spanning the gap. The CDR3 covers 12 residues. Germline V gene sequence: CDR1 SNHLY, CDR2 FYNNEI. The CDR3 reads CASTPGPGKLFF. The CDR3 nucleotides are TGTGCCAGCACCCCAGGACCCGGAAAACTGTTTTTT.

This chain joins TRBV28 and TRBJ2-7; the match to TRBD2 covers 9 bases. The length of the CDR3 is 14 residues. The J segment lost 6 bases and the V segment lost 6 bases, leaving 9 bases of the junction unmatched. In germline, CDR1 is MDHEN, CDR2 SYDVKM. CDR3 sequence: CASSLYSGSGEQYF. The CDR3 DNA sequence: TGTGCCAGCAGCCTTTATAGCGGGAGCGGCGAGCAGTACTTC.

The rearrangement joins TRBV6-1 to TRBJ1-1; D is possibly TRBD1 (5 bases). V was shortened by 2 bases and J by 6 bases, with 16 bases between the two germline ends. Germline assignment: CDR1 MNHNS and CDR2 SASEGT. The CDR3 has 15 amino acids. The CDR3 reads CASSEMFQGIAEAFF. The CDR3 DNA reads TGTGCCAGCAGTGAAATGTTTCAGGGTATAGCTGAAGCTTTCTTT.

The sample holds one count of this clone. The rearrangement joins TRBV7-2 to TRBJ2-7, with TRBD2 identical over 7 bases. Germline loops: CDR1 SGHTA, CDR2 FQGNSA. The CDR3 consists of 15 residues. V trimming: 6 bases; J trimming: 2 bases; junction bases outside the gene matches: 10. The CDR3 DNA reads as TGTGCCAGCAGTTACCGGCGGGAGTCGCCCTACGAGCAGTACTTC. Encoded protein: CASSYRRESPYEQYF.

V is TRBV7-2 and J is TRBJ1-2; D perhaps matches TRBD1 (5 bases). The germline CDR1 and CDR2 sequences are SGHTA and FQGNSA. This CDR3 has 15 residues. With 1 base removed from V and 6 bases from J, the gap between germline ends came to 15 bases. The DNA for the CDR3 is TGTGCCAGCAGCTTAGGGGTTTGGGGGACGGATGGCTACACCTTC. Its translation: CASSLGVWGTDGYTF.

V gene TRBV5-1 combines with J gene TRBJ2-5; 9 nucleotides match TRBD2. The germline CDR1 and CDR2 sequences are SGHRS and YFSETQ. The length of the CDR3 is 17 residues. The trim removed 1 base at V and 0 bases at J, leaving 7 bases unmatched. CDR3 nucleotides: TGCGCCAGCAGCTTGAGGCTAGCGGGGACTTACCAAGAGACCCAGTACTTC. Amino acids: CASSLRLAGTYQETQYF.

A single count supports this clone. V is TRBV19 and J is TRBJ2-2, with TRBD1 matching over 11 bases. V lost 7 bases, J lost 5 bases, and 6 bases stayed unmatched. The CDR3 covers 15 residues. Germline CDR1 LNHDA, CDR2 SQIVND (reference sequence). CDR3: CASTGQGARTGELFF. CDR3 coding DNA: TGTGCCAGTACCGGACAGGGGGCGAGGACCGGGGAGCTGTTTTTT.

The sample holds a few counts of this clone. The junction and the germline gene differ at one end; a read error may be behind it. V usage is TRBV11-3 and J usage is TRBJ2-1, with 8 positions matching TRBD1. The length of the CDR3 is 12 residues. Germline V gene lookup returns CDR1 SGHNT and CDR2 YENEEA. For the CDR3, the DNA is TGTGCCAGCAGCTTCGGACAGGGCGACCAGATCTTC. As protein: CASSFGQGDQIF.

The J gene is TRBJ2-7, the V gene TRBV28, with 7 bases fitting TRBD2. Germline assignment: CDR1 MDHEN and CDR2 SYDVKM. There are 15 residues in the CDR3. The V segment lost 6 bases and the J segment 4 bases; nucleotides outside the gene matches: 12. The chain's CDR3 is CASRSGVGIGYEQYF. The DNA of the CDR3 is TGTGCCAGCAGGAGCGGGGTGGGAATTGGATACGAGCAGTACTTC.

The chain combines TRBV19 with TRBJ1-1; D remains unclear. The length of the CDR3 is 14 residues. Looked up from germline, CDR1 is LNHDA and CDR2 is SQIVND (reference sequence). V was clipped by 7 bases and J by 0 bases, with 12 bases between them. CDR3 coding DNA: TGTGCCAGTACCCCCCCGGGCATGAACACTGAAGCTTTCTTT. Its translation: CASTPPGMNTEAFF.

This rearrangement joins TRBV5-1 to TRBJ2-2; weak D call: TRBD2 (6 bases). V was pared by 10 bases and J by 5 bases, with 15 bases between. Germline V gives CDR1 SGHRS, CDR2 YFSETQ. The CDR3 has 13 amino acids. DNA for the CDR3: TGCGCCGGTAGAACTCGGGAGACCGGGGAGCTGTTTTTT. Translation gives CAGRTRETGELFF.

The chain links TRBV30 to TRBJ1-1; D uncertain. V was clipped by 3 bases and J by 8 bases, with 10 bases between them. This CDR3 comprises 11 residues. From germline, CDR1 is GTSNPN and CDR2 SVGIG (reference sequence). CDR3 sequence (DNA): TGTGCCTGGAGCGGCCCCCGGGAAGCTTTCTTT. Its protein is CAWSGPREAFF.

This clone was seen many times. The sample carries other DNA sequences with the same CDR3. V is TRBV7-2 and J is TRBJ1-1; D is possibly TRBD1 (5 bases). The CDR3 has 13 amino acids. The V and J ends lost 5 bases and 3 bases respectively, with 10 bases between them. The germline V gene encodes CDR1 SGHTA and CDR2 FQGNSA. This CDR3 reads CASSLQGDTEAFF. The CDR3 DNA is TGTGCCAGCAGCCTCCAGGGCGACACTGAAGCTTTCTTT.

This clone showed up just a few times. The chain is built from TRBV11-2 and TRBJ1-1; the D gene is possibly TRBD1 (6 bases). Germline V gene data show CDR1 as SGHAT and CDR2 as FQNNGV. The CDR3 is made up of 12 amino acids. V dropped 0 bases and J dropped 7 bases, with 6 bases sitting between them. The CDR3 DNA reads as TGTGCCAGCAGCTTAGACAGGGGTGAAGCTTTCTTT. Its translation: CASSLDRGEAFF.

The chain is built from TRBV28 and TRBJ1-3; D call uncertain. Trimming pared 7 bases from V and 4 bases from J, leaving 17 bases between. The CDR3 is 15 residues long. Germline V gene lookup returns CDR1 MDHEN and CDR2 SYDVKM. The CDR3 coding sequence is TGTGCCAGCAATTTTGTGATAGGAGGGGGAAACACCATATATTTT. Protein product: CASNFVIGGGNTIYF.

This clone has only a few counts. This chain's CDR3 is CASGPGTESYEQYF. The CDR3 coding sequence is TGCGCCAGCGGCCCCGGGACAGAGAGTTACGAGCAGTACTTC. The rearrangement links TRBV5-1 to TRBJ2-7, with 7 bases fitting TRBD1. The ends lost 7 bases at V and 4 bases at J; junction bases unmatched: 11. CDR3 length equals 14 residues. In germline, CDR1 is SGHRS, CDR2 YFSETQ.

The chain joins TRBV5-4 to TRBJ1-2; no definite D call. CDR1 is SGHNT, CDR2 YYREEE, per germline (reference sequence). The CDR3 totals 14 residues. Trimming left V 4 bases short and J 4 bases short, with 14 bases between. This CDR3 is CASSPGSESYGYTF. The CDR3 DNA is TGTGCCAGCAGCCCCGGGTCTGAGTCCTATGGCTACACCTTC.

The chain combines TRBV20-1 with TRBJ2-1, with D hard to call. Germline CDR1 and CDR2: DFQATT and SNEGSKA (reference sequence). The CDR3 sequence is 11 residues long. V dropped 3 bases and J dropped 7 bases, with 7 bases sitting between them. The CDR3 loop reads CSARRQNEQFF. The CDR3 nucleotides read TGCAGTGCTAGGAGGCAGAATGAGCAGTTCTTC.

The CDR3 here is CASSFTQWDSDTQYF. Here the CDR3 DNA reads TGTGCCAGCAGTTTCACTCAGTGGGATTCGGATACGCAGTATTTT. V and J are TRBV28 and TRBJ2-3; D is undetermined. The germline V gene encodes CDR1 MDHEN and CDR2 SYDVKM. V was cut by 3 bases and J by 6 bases, with 16 bases left in between. This CDR3 region has 15 residues.

V gene TRBV28 combines with J gene TRBJ2-1; D remains ambiguous. There are 10 residues in the CDR3. Germline CDR1 reads MDHEN; CDR2 reads SYDVKM. V was shortened by 8 bases and J by 6 bases, with 5 bases between the two germline ends. The CDR3 DNA is TGTGCCAGCTCAGGCAATGAGCAGTTCTTC. Protein product: CASSGNEQFF.

This sequence joins TRBV19 and TRBJ1-4, with 11 bases that match TRBD1. Per germline, CDR1 LNHDA and CDR2 SQIVND (reference sequence). This CDR3 contains 14 residues. The V and J ends lost 5 bases and 7 bases, in that order; junction bases with no gene match: 3. As DNA, the CDR3 is TGTGCCAGTAGTGCGGGACAGGGGGTTGAAAAACTGTTTTTT. Protein product: CASSAGQGVEKLFF.

This rearrangement joins TRBV30 to TRBJ1-3; TRBD1 might be the D (5 bases). The V gene's germline CDR1 is GTSNPN and CDR2 SVGIG (reference sequence). This CDR3 spans 16 amino acids. Trimming pared 7 bases from V and 2 bases from J, leaving 21 bases between. CDR3 DNA: TGTGCCTACACAAGGGTGGGGGTAGGGACTGGAAACACCATATATTTT. Protein sequence: CAYTRVGVGTGNTIYF.

To note about this clone: Distinct nucleotide sequences in the sample also encode this CDR3. This chain joins TRBV25-1 and TRBJ2-1; tentatively, D is TRBD2 (6 bases). There are 13 residues in the CDR3. V lost 6 bases to trimming and J lost 3 bases, with 9 bases between them. Germline-derived CDR1 and CDR2 are MGHDK and SYGVNS. This CDR3 reads CASSRGGYNEQFF. In nucleotides, the CDR3 is TGTGCCAGCAGCCGGGGAGGCTACAATGAGCAGTTCTTC.

The sample holds a few counts of this clone. The identical CDR3 is also encoded by other nucleotide sequences in the sample. The chain employs TRBV6-6 and TRBJ2-7, with D possibly called TRBD1 or TRBD2 (5 bases each). The CDR3 covers 14 residues. Trimming cost V 4 bases and J 2 bases, with 12 bases left between them. Germline assignment: CDR1 MNHNY and CDR2 SVGAGI (reference sequence). The CDR3 loop is CASSSGTATYEQYF. In DNA form, the CDR3 reads TGTGCCAGCAGTTCCGGGACGGCGACCTACGAGCAGTACTTC.

This clone was counted between two and nine times. CDR3 in amino acids: CASSPLREGSGNTEAFF. As DNA, the CDR3 is TGTGCCAGCTCACCCCTGAGGGAAGGCTCCGGGAACACTGAAGCTTTCTTT. The V and J genes are TRBV18 and TRBJ1-1; D gene uncertain. The CDR3 covers 17 residues. V lost 3 bases and J 1 base, leaving 18 bases between the germline ends. Germline lookup yields CDR1 KGHSH and CDR2 LQKENI.

The chain joins TRBV27 to TRBJ2-5, with D tentatively TRBD1 (7 bases). The CDR3 totals 14 residues. The germline V gene has CDR1 MNHEY and CDR2 SMNVEV (reference sequence). V was trimmed by 8 bases and J by 5 bases, leaving 18 bases between them. CDR3 sequence (DNA): TGTGCCAGCGCGCGGGACAGCCGTTCGGAGACCCAGTACTTC. This gives the protein CASARDSRSETQYF.

This chain uses TRBV6-5 with TRBJ2-7; 7 nucleotides align to TRBD2. Germline CDR1 reads MNHEY; CDR2 reads SVGAGI. This CDR3 has 16 residues. V lost 4 bases, J lost 5 bases, and 14 bases stayed unmatched. The DNA of the CDR3 is TGTGCCAGCAGTTCACGAGATACCGGGAGGCGTCACGAGCAGTACTTC. Protein product: CASSSRDTGRRHEQYF.

The chain recombines TRBV9 with TRBJ1-4, with TRBD1 matching over 8 bases. CDR1 SGDLS and CDR2 YYNGEE come from the germline V gene. The CDR3 spans 17 residues. The ends lost 2 bases at V and 3 bases at J; junction bases unmatched: 9. The chain's CDR3 is CASSVGQGVRANEKLFF. CDR3 sequence (DNA): TGTGCCAGCAGCGTCGGACAGGGAGTGAGGGCTAATGAAAAACTGTTTTTT.